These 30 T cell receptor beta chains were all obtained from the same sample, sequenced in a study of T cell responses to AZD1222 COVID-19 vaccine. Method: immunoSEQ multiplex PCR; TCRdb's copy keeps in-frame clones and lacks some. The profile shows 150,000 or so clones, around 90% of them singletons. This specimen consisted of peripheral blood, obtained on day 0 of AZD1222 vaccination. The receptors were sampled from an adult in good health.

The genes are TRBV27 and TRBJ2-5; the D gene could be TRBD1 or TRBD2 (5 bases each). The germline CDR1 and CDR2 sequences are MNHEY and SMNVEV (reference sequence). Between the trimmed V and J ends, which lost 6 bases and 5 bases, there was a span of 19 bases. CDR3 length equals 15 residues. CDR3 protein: CASRKRGAAGETQYF. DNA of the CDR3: TGTGCCAGCAGGAAAAGAGGGGCAGCTGGGGAGACCCAGTACTTC.

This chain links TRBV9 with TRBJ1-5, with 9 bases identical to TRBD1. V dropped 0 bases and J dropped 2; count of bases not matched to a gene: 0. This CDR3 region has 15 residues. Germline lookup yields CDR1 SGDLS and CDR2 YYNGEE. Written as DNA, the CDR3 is TGTGCCAGCAGCGTAGGACAGGGGGGCAATCAGCCCCAGCATTTT. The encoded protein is CASSVGQGGNQPQHF.

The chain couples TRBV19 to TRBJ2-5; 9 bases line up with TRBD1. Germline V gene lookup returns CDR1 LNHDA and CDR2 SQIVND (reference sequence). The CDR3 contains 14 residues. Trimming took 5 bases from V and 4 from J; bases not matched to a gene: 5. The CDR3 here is CASSSHRGRETQYF. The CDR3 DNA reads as TGTGCCAGTAGTTCTCACAGGGGGCGAGAGACCCAGTACTTC. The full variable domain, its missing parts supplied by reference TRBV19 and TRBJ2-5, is DGGITQSPKYLFRKEGQNVTLSCEQNLNHDAMYWYRQDPGQGLRLIYYSQIVNDFQKGDIAEGYSVSREKKESFPLTVTSAQKNPTAFYLCASSSHRGRETQYFGPGTRLLVL.

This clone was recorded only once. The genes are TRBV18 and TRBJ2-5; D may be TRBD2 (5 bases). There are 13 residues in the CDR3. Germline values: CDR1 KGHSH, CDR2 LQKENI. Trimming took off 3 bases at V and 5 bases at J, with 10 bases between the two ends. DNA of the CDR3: TGTGCCAGCTCACCCGGGATGCGGGAGACCCAGTACTTC. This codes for CASSPGMRETQYF.

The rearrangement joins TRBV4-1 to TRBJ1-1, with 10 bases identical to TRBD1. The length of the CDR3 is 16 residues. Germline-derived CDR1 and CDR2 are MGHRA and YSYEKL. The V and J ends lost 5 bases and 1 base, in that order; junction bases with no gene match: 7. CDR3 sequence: CASSTDRGNWNTEAFF. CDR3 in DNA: TGCGCCAGCAGCACGGACAGGGGGAATTGGAACACTGAAGCTTTCTTT.

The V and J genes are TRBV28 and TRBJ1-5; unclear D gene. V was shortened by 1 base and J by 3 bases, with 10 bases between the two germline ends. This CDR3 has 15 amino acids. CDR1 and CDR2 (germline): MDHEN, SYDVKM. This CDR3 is CASSLLGRDNQPQHF. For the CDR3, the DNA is TGTGCCAGCAGTTTATTGGGTAGGGACAATCAGCCCCAGCATTTT.

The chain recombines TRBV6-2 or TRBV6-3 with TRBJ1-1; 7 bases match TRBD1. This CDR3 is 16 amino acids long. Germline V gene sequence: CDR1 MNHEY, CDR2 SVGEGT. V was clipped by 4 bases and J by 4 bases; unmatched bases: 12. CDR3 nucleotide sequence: TGTGCCAGCAGTTCTAACCAGGGGGAGGGTGGCACTGAAGCTTTCTTT. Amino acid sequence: CASSSNQGEGGTEAFF.

CDR3 amino acids: CASSTGVGGYTF. The CDR3, as DNA: TGTGCCAGCAGTACAGGGGTAGGTGGCTACACCTTC. This sequence joins TRBV2 and TRBJ1-2; 7 bases fit TRBD1. Trimming at V came to 5 bases and at J to 7 bases, leaving 4 bases not matched to a gene. The CDR3 covers 12 residues. The germline V gene has CDR1 SNHLY and CDR2 FYNNEI.

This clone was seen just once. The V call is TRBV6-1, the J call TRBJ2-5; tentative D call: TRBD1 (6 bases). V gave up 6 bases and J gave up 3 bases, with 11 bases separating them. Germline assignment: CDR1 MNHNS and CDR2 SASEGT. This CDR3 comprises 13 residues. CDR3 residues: CASRPGHKETQYF. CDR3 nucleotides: TGTGCCAGCAGGCCGGGACACAAAGAGACCCAGTACTTC.

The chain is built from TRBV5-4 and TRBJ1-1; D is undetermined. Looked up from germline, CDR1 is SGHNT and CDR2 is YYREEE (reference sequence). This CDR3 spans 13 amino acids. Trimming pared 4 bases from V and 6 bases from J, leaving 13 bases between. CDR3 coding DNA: TGTGCCAGCAGCCCTCCCACCTCCGCTGAAGCTTTCTTT. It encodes CASSPPTSAEAFF.

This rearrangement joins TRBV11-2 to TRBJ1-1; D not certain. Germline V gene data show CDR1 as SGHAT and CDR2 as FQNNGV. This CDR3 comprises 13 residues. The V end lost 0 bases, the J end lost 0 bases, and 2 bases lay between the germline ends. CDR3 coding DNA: TGTGCCAGCAGCTTAGAGGTGAACACTGAAGCTTTCTTT. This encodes CASSLEVNTEAFF.

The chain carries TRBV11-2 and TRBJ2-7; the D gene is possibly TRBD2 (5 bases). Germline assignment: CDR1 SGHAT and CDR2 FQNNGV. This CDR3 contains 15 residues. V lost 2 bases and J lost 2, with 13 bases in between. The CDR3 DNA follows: TGTGCCAGCAGCTTACGGAGAGGAGGAGCCTACGAGCAGTACTTC. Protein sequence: CASSLRRGGAYEQYF.

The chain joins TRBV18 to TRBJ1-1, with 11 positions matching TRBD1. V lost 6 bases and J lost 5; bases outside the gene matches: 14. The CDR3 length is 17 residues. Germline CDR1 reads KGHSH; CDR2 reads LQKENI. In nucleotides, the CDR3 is TGTGCCAGCTCTCCGGACAGGGGGCGGACCCAGGGGACTGAAGCTTTCTTT. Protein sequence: CASSPDRGRTQGTEAFF.

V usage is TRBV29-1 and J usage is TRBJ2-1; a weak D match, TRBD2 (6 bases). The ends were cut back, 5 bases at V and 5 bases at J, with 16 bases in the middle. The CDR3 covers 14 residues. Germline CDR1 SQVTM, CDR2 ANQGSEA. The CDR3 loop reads CSVFRFLADNEQFF. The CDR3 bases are TGCAGCGTTTTCCGCTTCTTAGCGGACAATGAGCAGTTCTTC.

CDR3 region: CSVASRVGFEQYF. CDR3 nucleotide sequence: TGCAGCGTTGCTTCTAGGGTGGGATTCGAGCAGTACTTC. V gene TRBV29-1 combines with J gene TRBJ2-7; D unclear. Germline V CDR1 and CDR2: SQVTM, ANQGSEA. There are 13 residues in the CDR3. Trimming stripped 4 bases from V and 6 bases from J, with 16 bases between.

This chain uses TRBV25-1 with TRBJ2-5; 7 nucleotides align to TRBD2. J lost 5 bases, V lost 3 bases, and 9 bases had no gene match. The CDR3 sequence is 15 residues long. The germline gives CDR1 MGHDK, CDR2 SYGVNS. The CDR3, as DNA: TGTGCCAGCAGTGATTCTCTGCATAGCGGGGAGACCCAGTACTTC. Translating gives CASSDSLHSGETQYF.

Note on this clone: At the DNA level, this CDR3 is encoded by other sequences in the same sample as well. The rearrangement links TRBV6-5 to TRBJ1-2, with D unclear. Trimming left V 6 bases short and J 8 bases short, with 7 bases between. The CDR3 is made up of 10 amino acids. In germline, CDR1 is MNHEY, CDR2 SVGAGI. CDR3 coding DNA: TGTGCCAGCAGCTCCGGCGGCTACACCTTC. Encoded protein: CASSSGGYTF.

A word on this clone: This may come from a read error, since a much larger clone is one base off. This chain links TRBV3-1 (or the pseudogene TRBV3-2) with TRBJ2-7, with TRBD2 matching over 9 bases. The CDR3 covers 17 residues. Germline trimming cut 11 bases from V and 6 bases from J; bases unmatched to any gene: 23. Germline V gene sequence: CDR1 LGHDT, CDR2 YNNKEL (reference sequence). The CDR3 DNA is TGTGCCCCCCGCCAAGGACTCGCGGGGGGGGACGCCGGCGAGCAGTACTTC. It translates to CAPRQGLAGGDAGEQYF.

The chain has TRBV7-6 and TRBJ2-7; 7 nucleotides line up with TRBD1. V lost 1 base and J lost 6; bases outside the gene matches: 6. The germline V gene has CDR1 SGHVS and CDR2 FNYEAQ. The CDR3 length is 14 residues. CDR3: CASSLGQGELEQYF. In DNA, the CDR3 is TGTGCCAGCAGCTTAGGACAGGGAGAACTCGAGCAGTACTTC.

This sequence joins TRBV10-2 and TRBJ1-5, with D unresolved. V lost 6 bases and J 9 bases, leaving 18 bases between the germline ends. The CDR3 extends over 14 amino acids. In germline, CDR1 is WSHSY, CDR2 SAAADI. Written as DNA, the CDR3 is TGCGCCAGCAGCCCCCGGACGAGACCGGTGCCCCAGCATTTT. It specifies CASSPRTRPVPQHF.

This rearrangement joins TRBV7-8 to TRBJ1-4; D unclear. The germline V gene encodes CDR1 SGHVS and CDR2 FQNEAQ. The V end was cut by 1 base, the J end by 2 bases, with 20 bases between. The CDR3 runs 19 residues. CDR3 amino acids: CASSLGGRSAWRTNEKLFF. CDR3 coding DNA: TGTGCCAGCAGCTTAGGGGGTAGGTCAGCGTGGAGGACTAATGAAAAACTGTTTTTT.

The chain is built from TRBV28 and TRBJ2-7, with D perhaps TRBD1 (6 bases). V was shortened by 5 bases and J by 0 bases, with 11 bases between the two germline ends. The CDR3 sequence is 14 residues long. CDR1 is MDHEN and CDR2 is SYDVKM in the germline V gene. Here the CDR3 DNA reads TGTGCCAGCAGTCCTTACAGGGTCTCCTACGAGCAGTACTTC. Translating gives CASSPYRVSYEQYF. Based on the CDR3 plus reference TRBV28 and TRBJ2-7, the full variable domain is DVKVTQSSRYLVKRTGEKVFLECVQDMDHENMFWYRQDPGLGLRLIYFSYDVKMKEKGDIPEGYSVSREKKERFSLILESASTNQTSMYLCASSPYRVSYEQYFGPGTRLTVT.

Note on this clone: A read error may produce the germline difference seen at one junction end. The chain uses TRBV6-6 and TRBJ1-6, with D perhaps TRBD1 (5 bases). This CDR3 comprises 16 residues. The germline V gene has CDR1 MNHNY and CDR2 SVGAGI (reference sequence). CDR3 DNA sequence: TGTGCCGGCAGTATGGGCCGGGACTTAGATAATTCACCCCTCCACTTT. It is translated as CAGSMGRDLDNSPLHF.

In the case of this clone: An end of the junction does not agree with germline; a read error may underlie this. The CDR3 sequence: CAGSQDRADPYNEQFF. CDR3 sequence (DNA): TGCGCCGGCAGCCAAGACCGAGCGGACCCGTACAATGAGCAGTTCTTC. V gene TRBV4-3 combines with J gene TRBJ2-1, with D perhaps TRBD2 (5 bases). Germline V gene data show CDR1 as LGHNA and CDR2 as YSLEER. The length of the CDR3 is 16 residues.

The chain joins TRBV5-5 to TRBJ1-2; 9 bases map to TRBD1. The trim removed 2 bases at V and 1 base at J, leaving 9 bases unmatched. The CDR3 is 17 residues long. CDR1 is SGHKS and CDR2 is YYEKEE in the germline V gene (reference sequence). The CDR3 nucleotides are TGTGCCAGCAGCTTTTGGACAGGGGATGGGCATAACTATGGCTACACCTTC. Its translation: CASSFWTGDGHNYGYTF.

This CDR3 is CASSLSAGAANEQFF. The CDR3 bases are TGTGCCAGCAGCTTGTCAGCGGGAGCAGCCAATGAGCAGTTCTTC. V usage is TRBV5-4 and J usage is TRBJ2-1; TRBD2 agrees at 8 bases. The V gene end was trimmed by 1 base and the J gene end by 6 bases; junction bases not matched to a gene: 6. Germline V lookup: CDR1 SGHNT, CDR2 YYREEE (reference sequence). The CDR3 is 15 residues long.

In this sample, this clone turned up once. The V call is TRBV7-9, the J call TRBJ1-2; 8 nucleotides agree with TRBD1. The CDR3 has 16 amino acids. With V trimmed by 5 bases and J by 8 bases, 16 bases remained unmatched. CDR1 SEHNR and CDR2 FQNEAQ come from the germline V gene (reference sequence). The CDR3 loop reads CASSTYSDRGRYGYTF. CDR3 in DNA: TGTGCCAGCAGCACTTATTCTGACAGGGGACGTTACGGCTACACCTTC.

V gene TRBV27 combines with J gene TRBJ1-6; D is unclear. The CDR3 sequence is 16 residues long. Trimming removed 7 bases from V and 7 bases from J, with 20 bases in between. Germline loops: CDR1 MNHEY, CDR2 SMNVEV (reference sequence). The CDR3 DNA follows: TGTGCCAGCACCCTTTATTGGGGAGAGGGAAATTCACCCCTCCACTTT. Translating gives CASTLYWGEGNSPLHF.

CDR3 coding DNA: TGTGCCAGCAGAACGAAGGGAGGGCTCGAAGCTTTCTTT. This gives the protein CASRTKGGLEAFF. This chain connects TRBV6-5 to TRBJ1-1; unclear D gene. The CDR3 has 13 residues. Germline lookup yields CDR1 MNHEY and CDR2 SVGAGI. V lost 6 bases and J lost 8, with 16 bases in between.

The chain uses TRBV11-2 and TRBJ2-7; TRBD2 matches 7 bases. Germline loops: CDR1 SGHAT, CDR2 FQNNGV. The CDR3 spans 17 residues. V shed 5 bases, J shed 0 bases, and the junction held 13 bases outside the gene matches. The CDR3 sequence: CASSPGTIPRDSYEQYF. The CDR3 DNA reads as TGTGCCAGCAGCCCCGGGACTATCCCACGGGACTCCTACGAGCAGTACTTC.